The rows below give T cell receptor beta chains drawn from one sample of a study of blood T cell repertoires in COVID-19. TCRdb keeps only in-frame clones here, not all; method: immunoSEQ multiplex PCR. The sample includes about 280,000 clones, 83% of them seen just once. The material sequenced was peripheral blood. All receptors come from a woman between 45 and 60 years old who had recovered from COVID-19. Each CDR3 is given with its conserved first and last residue. The D gene is left open where the match is weak. Clone size is shown for a subset of rows, as once, few, many or a class of expanded clone.

TRBJ1-5	TRBD1	few	TRBV11-2	TGTGCCAGCAGCGTGACAGGGGAGAGCCAGCCCCAGCATTTT	CASSVTGESQPQHF
TRBJ2-3	NA	NA	TRBV5-1	TGCGCCAGCAGCTTGAGTCAGGACTCAGATACGCAGTATTTT	CASSLSQDSDTQYF
TRBJ2-5	NA	NA	TRBV10-3	TGTGCCATCAGTGAGGCTTACCCGGGACAAAAAGAGACCCAGTACTTC	CAISEAYPGQKETQYF
TRBJ1-2	TRBD1	NA	TRBV3-1/TRBV3-2	TGTGCCAGCAGCCAATTTTGGACAGGGGACAACTATGGCTACACCTTC	CASSQFWTGDNYGYTF
TRBJ1-1	NA	NA	TRBV7-9	TGTGCCAGCAGCTTGGACGCCTCTAGGGGGGGGACTGAAGCTTTCTTT	CASSLDASRGGTEAFF
TRBJ1-1	NA	NA	TRBV18	TGTGCCAGCTCACCGAACCGGGGGGGGGCTGGTAACACTGAAGCTTTCTTT	CASSPNRGGAGNTEAFF
TRBJ1-2	NA	NA	TRBV5-1	TGCGCCAGCAGCTTCCAGGGGCCATATGGCTACACCTTC	CASSFQGPYGYTF
TRBJ2-7	NA	NA	TRBV12-3/TRBV12-4	TGTGCCAGCGGGCCCGGGAACTCCTACGAGCAGTACTTC	CASGPGNSYEQYF
TRBJ2-1	NA	few	TRBV7-2	TGTGCCAGCAGCTTAGCGATGCGGGGAGGACTTGTCCGTGAGCAGTTCTTC	CASSLAMRGGLVREQFF
TRBJ2-7	TRBD1	NA	TRBV12-3/TRBV12-4	TGTGCCAGCAGTGGACAGGCCAGTGGCGAGCAGTACTTC	CASSGQASGEQYF
TRBJ2-5	TRBD2	once	TRBV6-5	TGTGCCAGCAGTCGGACTAGCAGAGAGACCCAGTACTTC	CASSRTSRETQYF
TRBJ2-5	NA	once	TRBV7-2	TGTGCCAGCAGCTTATCGGGTAGCCGGGAGACCCAGTACTTC	CASSLSGSRETQYF
TRBJ2-5	TRBD2	once	TRBV7-9	TGTGCCAGCAGCTTATCTAGCGGGGGGCAAGAGACCCAGTACTTC	CASSLSSGGQETQYF
TRBJ1-6	NA	NA	TRBV19	TGTGCCAGTAGCATCAGTAATTCACCCCTCCACTTT	CASSISNSPLHF
TRBJ1-1	NA	once	TRBV18	TGTGCCAGCTCACCGGGGCACAGAGAGAACACTGAAGCTTTCTTT	CASSPGHRENTEAFF
TRBJ2-7	NA	NA	TRBV12-3/TRBV12-4	TGTGCCAGCAGCCAGTATGAATACGAGCAGTACTTC	CASSQYEYEQYF
TRBJ2-3	TRBD1	NA	TRBV30	TGTGCCTGGAGTGTAGGGACAGGGGGCATAGATACGCAGTATTTT	CAWSVGTGGIDTQYF
TRBJ2-5	TRBD2	NA	TRBV30	TGTGCCTGGAGTAAACTAGCGGCCCCCCAAGAGACCCAGTACTTC	CAWSKLAAPQETQYF
TRBJ1-2	NA	NA	TRBV19	TGTGCCAGTCTGGAGGAATCCTATGGCTACACCTTC	CASLEESYGYTF
TRBJ2-3	TRBD2	NA	TRBV19	TGTGCCAGTAGCCCCTCCAGCGGGGGGGCCCTAGATACGCAGTATTTT	CASSPSSGGALDTQYF
TRBJ1-6	NA	once	TRBV7-2	TGTGCCAGCAGCTTATTTAAGGGGATGAATTCACCCCTCCACTTT	CASSLFKGMNSPLHF
TRBJ2-7	NA	once	TRBV3-1/TRBV3-2	TGTGCCAGCAGCCAACTTTCCTACGAGCAGTACTTC	CASSQLSYEQYF
TRBJ2-5	NA	NA	TRBV11-2	TGTGCCAGCAGCTTACACACAGGGGAGACCCAGTACTTC	CASSLHTGETQYF
TRBJ2-7	NA	once	TRBV19	TGTGCCAGTATCCCGAGCTACGAGCAGTACTTC	CASIPSYEQYF
TRBJ1-5	TRBD1	NA	TRBV19	TGTGCCAGTAGTATCGGTGGCAGGGGGTTCAATCAGCCCCAGCATTTT	CASSIGGRGFNQPQHF
TRBJ2-1	NA	NA	TRBV3-1/TRBV3-2	TGTGCCAGCAGCCAAGTCCCTAGGGCAGGGAAGTTCTTC	CASSQVPRAGKFF
TRBJ1-1	NA	NA	TRBV5-1	TGCGCCAGCAGCGCCTCGGCGGGTTTTGTAGGCACTGAAGCTTTCTTT	CASSASAGFVGTEAFF
TRBJ2-1	NA	NA	TRBV3-1/TRBV3-2	TGTGCCAGCAGTTCCTGGGGGCGCGGGAGTTACAATGAGCAGTTCTTC	CASSSWGRGSYNEQFF
TRBJ2-7	NA	few	TRBV5-6	TGTGCCAGCAGCCACACATCGGGCGAGCAGTACTTC	CASSHTSGEQYF
TRBJ1-2	TRBD1	NA	TRBV27	TGTGCCAGCAGTTTAAGGGGACAGGGAATGTTAACCTTC	CASSLRGQGMLTF
TRBJ2-3	TRBD1	NA	TRBV27	TGTGCCAGCAGTTTATCATACAGGGGGGTAGCAGATACGCAGTATTTT	CASSLSYRGVADTQYF
TRBJ2-7	TRBD2	NA	TRBV28	TGTGCCAGCGGGACTAGCGGGGATTACTACGAGCAGTACTTC	CASGTSGDYYEQYF
TRBJ2-1	TRBD2	NA	TRBV10-3	TGTGCCATCAGTGAGTTGGAGACTAGCGGCCCCAGCTCGCAGTTCTTC	CAISELETSGPSSQFF
TRBJ2-7	TRBD1	NA	TRBV27	TGTGCCAGCAGTTTGTCCGGGACAGGGGCTTACGAGCAGTACTTC	CASSLSGTGAYEQYF
TRBJ2-1	TRBD2	NA	TRBV4-3	TGCGCCAGCAGCCAGGGTCTAGCGGGGTACAATGAGCAGTTCTTC	CASSQGLAGYNEQFF
TRBJ2-7	TRBD1	NA	TRBV15	TGTGCCACCAGCAGACGACAGGGGGCGAAACTGGGGTACGAGCAGTACTTC	CATSRRQGAKLGYEQYF
TRBJ1-1	NA	NA	TRBV21-1	TGTGCCAGCAGCAAACCCAAGACAGGGAACACTGAAGCTTTCTTT	CASSKPKTGNTEAFF
TRBJ1-1	TRBD1	NA	TRBV9	TGTGCCAGCAGCGCCCACGCGGGACAGGGAGCAGTCGGGCTGAACACTGAAGCTTTCTTT	CASSAHAGQGAVGLNTEAFF
TRBJ2-7	TRBD1	NA	TRBV5-4	TGTGCCAGCAGCTCGGGGGGACAGGGTTTATACGAGCAGTACTTC	CASSSGGQGLYEQYF
TRBJ2-7	NA	NA	TRBV19	TGTGCCAGTAGCCCTCAGGGGTACGAGCAGTACTTC	CASSPQGYEQYF